This T cell receptor beta chain was observed in a study of CD8 T cells in Susac syndrome. About 0.5 to 1 ug RNA was reverse transcribed with random hexamers. TCR beta CDR3 was amplified by immunoSEQ multiplex PCR. This amplification extended across 54 Vbeta and 13 Jbeta segments. TCRdb ran MiXCR on the immunoSEQ multiplex PCR reads and lists one entry per CDR3 protein. The table has fewer than 350,000 distinct CDR3 sequences, 70% to 90% seen once. Germline V CDR1 and CDR2: SGHAT, FQNNGV. V was pared by 4 bases and J by 2 bases, with 12 bases between. The CDR3 is 14 residues long. Relapsing-remitting disease, either stable or active, was present in the treatment-naive patients who were the multiple sclerosis controls. Both CD4+ and CD8+ T cells were negatively isolated, and TEMRA cells underwent FACS enrichment.

The source is a human donor with multiple sclerosis. Sequencing was carried out using CD8+ T cells from PBMCs. The gene calls are TRBV11-2 and TRBJ2-7; possibly TRBD1 for D (6 bases). The CDR3 is CASSYRETPYEQYF. DNA for the CDR3: TGTGCCAGCAGCTACAGGGAGACTCCCTACGAGCAGTACTTC.